This is a list of T cell receptor beta chains from one sample in a study of blood T cell repertoires in COVID-19. The method was immunoSEQ multiplex PCR; TCRdb's version includes in-frame clones alone and lacks a portion of them. The sample includes approximately 170,000 clones, 83% seen only once; the top ten take under 2.5%. The sample comprised peripheral blood. The receptors here all came from a woman of 80 years or more with acute or convalescent COVID-19. Both conserved end residues are part of each CDR3. Each record gives: clone size, V gene, J gene, D gene, CDR3 protein, CDR3 DNA. A D gene is named only where the DNA matches it firmly. Some rows mark clone size as missing; the rest say once, few, many or name a class of expanded clone.

NA	TRBV5-6	TRBJ1-5	NA	CASSFWQGISGNQPQHF	TGTGCCAGCAGCTTCTGGCAGGGAATCTCGGGCAATCAGCCCCAGCATTTT
once	TRBV19	TRBJ2-1	TRBD2	CASSIDTGGPRFF	TGTGCCAGTAGTATAGATACGGGGGGGCCCCGGTTCTTC
NA	TRBV9	TRBJ2-5	TRBD1	CASSVGTAQETQYF	TGTGCCAGCAGCGTGGGGACAGCACAAGAGACCCAGTACTTC
NA	TRBV24-1	TRBJ2-1	TRBD2	CATSTGGYNEQFF	TGTGCCACCAGCACGGGGGGCTACAATGAGCAGTTCTTC
NA	TRBV5-5	TRBJ2-7	TRBD1	CASSWGTGVAYEQYF	TGTGCCAGCAGCTGGGGGACAGGGGTTGCCTACGAGCAGTACTTC
once	TRBV28	TRBJ2-1	TRBD1	CASSPRDRGGNEQFF	TGTGCCAGCAGTCCCAGGGACAGGGGTGGGAATGAGCAGTTCTTC
NA	TRBV6-2/TRBV6-3	TRBJ2-2	NA	CASSWAGLGGELFF	TGTGCCAGCAGTTGGGCAGGACTTGGGGGGGAGCTGTTTTTT
once	TRBV6-2/TRBV6-3	TRBJ1-5	TRBD1	CASSRTGDNQPQHF	TGTGCCAGCAGCCGGACAGGGGACAATCAGCCCCAGCATTTT
NA	TRBV6-2/TRBV6-3	TRBJ2-5	TRBD1	CASSYGTVGSEETQYF	TGTGCCAGCAGTTACGGGACAGTCGGTAGCGAAGAGACCCAGTACTTC
NA	TRBV14	TRBJ2-2	TRBD1	CASSQVRGLGELFF	TGTGCCAGCAGCCAAGTTAGGGGGCTCGGGGAGCTGTTTTTT
medium-sized	TRBV12-3/TRBV12-4	TRBJ1-6	NA	CASSFRGNAPLHF	TGTGCCAGCAGTTTTCGGGGTAATGCACCCCTCCACTTT
NA	TRBV3-1/TRBV3-2	TRBJ2-4	TRBD2	CASSQDMTVRSGLAGSGKNIQYF	TGTGCCAGCAGCCAAGATATGACAGTTCGATCGGGACTAGCGGGATCTGGCAAAAACATTCAGTACTTC
NA	TRBV6-2/TRBV6-3	TRBJ2-7	TRBD1	CASSYELTGGEVSYEQYF	TGTGCCAGCAGTTACGAGTTGACAGGGGGCGAGGTGAGCTACGAGCAGTACTTC
NA	TRBV6-6	TRBJ1-1	NA	CASSSSVMNTEAFF	TGTGCCAGCAGCTCATCGGTAATGAACACTGAAGCTTTCTTT
NA	TRBV5-1	TRBJ1-1	TRBD1	CASSLETGGLDEAFF	TGCGCCAGCAGCTTGGAAACAGGGGGCCTAGACGAAGCTTTCTTT
NA	TRBV10-1	TRBJ2-1	TRBD2	CASTPSGRYDEQFF	TGCGCCAGCACGCCTAGCGGGAGATACGATGAGCAGTTCTTC
NA	TRBV11-2	TRBJ2-3	TRBD1	CASSPNQGAGGDTQYF	TGTGCCAGCAGCCCAAATCAGGGGGCTGGGGGGGATACGCAGTATTTT
NA	TRBV3-1/TRBV3-2	TRBJ1-1	NA	CASTNNRDTEAFF	TGTGCCAGCACCAATAACAGGGACACTGAAGCTTTCTTT
NA	TRBV19	TRBJ2-1	TRBD1	CASRRGTGNDNEQFF	TGTGCCAGTAGGCGGGGGACAGGGAACGACAATGAGCAGTTCTTC
NA	TRBV18	TRBJ2-3	NA	CASSPKIEPSGTDTQYF	TGTGCCAGCTCACCTAAGATTGAGCCGTCGGGCACAGATACGCAGTATTTT
NA	TRBV5-6	TRBJ1-2	TRBD1	CASSKQGANYGYTF	TGTGCCAGCAGCAAACAGGGGGCTAACTATGGCTACACCTTC
once	TRBV28	TRBJ2-5	TRBD1	CASSPIRGLGETQYF	TGTGCCAGCAGTCCTATCAGGGGGCTTGGGGAGACCCAGTACTTC
NA	TRBV7-2	TRBJ1-6	NA	CASSLYDTPIDSPLHF	TGTGCCAGCAGCCTATATGATACCCCAATTGATTCACCCCTCCACTTT
NA	TRBV7-2	TRBJ2-7	TRBD2	CASTLWPGGAYEQYF	TGTGCCAGCACCCTCTGGCCGGGGGGTGCCTACGAGCAGTACTTC
NA	TRBV9	TRBJ1-1	NA	CASSQFDARATEAFF	TGTGCCAGCAGCCAGTTCGACGCGAGGGCCACTGAAGCTTTCTTT
NA	TRBV5-1	TRBJ2-1	NA	CASSLFAGQDNEQFF	TGCGCCAGCAGCTTGTTTGCAGGCCAGGACAATGAGCAGTTCTTC
once	TRBV19	TRBJ2-3	TRBD2	CASSVVAGAGTDTQYF	TGTGCCAGTAGCGTAGTAGCGGGGGCCGGCACAGATACGCAGTATTTT
NA	TRBV12-5	TRBJ1-5	NA	CASGTGNSNQPQHF	TGTGCTAGTGGCACAGGGAATAGCAATCAGCCCCAGCATTTT
NA	TRBV9	TRBJ1-3	TRBD1	CASSPRTGVLGGNTIYF	TGTGCCAGCAGCCCTCGGACAGGGGTGCTCGGTGGAAACACCATATATTTT
few	TRBV12-3/TRBV12-4	TRBJ1-2	NA	CASSPDRIYGYTF	TGTGCCAGCAGTCCCGACAGGATCTATGGCTACACCTTC
NA	TRBV9	TRBJ2-3	NA	CASSAKSILDTQYF	TGTGCCAGCAGCGCCAAGTCTATTCTAGATACGCAGTATTTT
NA	TRBV3-1/TRBV3-2	TRBJ2-7	TRBD1	CASSQNRQGAMGYEQYF	TGTGCCAGCAGCCAAAACAGACAGGGGGCCATGGGCTACGAGCAGTACTTC
few	TRBV6-2/TRBV6-3	TRBJ2-2	TRBD2	CASSWGLAGVRTGELFF	TGTGCCAGCAGTTGGGGACTAGCGGGAGTTAGAACCGGGGAGCTGTTTTTT
NA	TRBV19	TRBJ1-1	NA	CASSATPGNTEAFF	TGTGCCAGTAGTGCGACGCCGGGAAACACTGAAGCTTTCTTT
NA	TRBV12-3/TRBV12-4	TRBJ1-2	TRBD1	CASSKTGVYGYTF	TGTGCCAGCTCCAAGACAGGGGTTTATGGCTACACCTTC
NA	TRBV7-9	TRBJ1-1	NA	CASTLGTNTEAFF	TGTGCCAGCACCCTAGGTACTAACACTGAAGCTTTCTTT
few	TRBV19	TRBJ1-4	NA	CASTRRVTNEKLFF	TGTGCCAGTACTCGTCGAGTAACTAATGAAAAACTGTTTTTT
NA	TRBV30	TRBJ1-5	TRBD1	CAWSVRTGNSNQPQHF	TGTGCCTGGAGTGTCAGGACAGGTAATAGCAATCAGCCCCAGCATTTT
NA	TRBV7-3	TRBJ2-5	TRBD1	CASSLQGAGETQYF	TGTGCCAGCAGCTTGCAGGGGGCCGGGGAGACCCAGTACTTC
NA	TRBV10-3	TRBJ1-1	NA	CAIRKKDRSNTEAFF	TGTGCCATCAGGAAAAAGGACAGATCGAACACTGAAGCTTTCTTT
NA	TRBV19	TRBJ1-6	NA	CASSMEGTRSPLHF	TGTGCCAGTAGTATGGAGGGCACACGGTCACCCCTCCACTTT